The 10 T cell receptor beta chains presented below share a single source sample, sequenced in a study of regulatory T cells in long-lasting Graves disease. Arm-PCR of CDR3 regions and iRepertoire HTBI primers were used to build TCR beta libraries. TCRdb re-derived calls from the multiplex PCR reads in MiXCR, one entry per CDR3 protein. This table holds some 330,000 distinct CDR3 sequences, 23% found once. As to time point: persistent/refractory GD, antithyroid drugs over 5 years with positive TRAb. From RNA extracted from PBMCs, the TCR library was made. Sequenced material: peripheral blood mononuclear cells (PBMCs), taken when the disease was refractory, from a patient treated with antithyroid drugs. These receptors were obtained from a woman aged 40 to 50 with Graves disease.

The chain recombines TRBV2 with TRBJ2-3, with D perhaps being TRBD1 or TRBD2 (5 bases each). With 8 bases removed from V and 0 bases from J, the gap between germline ends came to 15 bases. The CDR3 consists of 15 residues. Germline assignment: CDR1 SNHLY and CDR2 FYNNEI. CDR3 nucleotides: TGTGCCAGCCTACCCAGGGACCCGAGCACAGATACGCAGTATTTT. Translating gives CASLPRDPSTDTQYF.

The chain combines TRBV29-1 with TRBJ2-7, with 9 bases matching TRBD1. The length of the CDR3 is 14 residues. The J segment lost 4 bases and the V segment lost 4 bases, leaving 8 bases of the junction unmatched. In germline, CDR1 is SQVTM, CDR2 ANQGSEA. The CDR3 loop reads CSVGWVQGAYEQYF. The DNA of the CDR3 is TGCAGCGTTGGATGGGTACAGGGGGCGTACGAGCAGTACTTC.

This clonotype was counted many times. V and J are TRBV2 and TRBJ2-1, with unresolved D. Germline-derived CDR1 and CDR2 are SNHLY and FYNNEI. The CDR3 runs 13 residues. V gave up 3 bases and J gave up 7 bases, with 10 bases separating them. CDR3 coding DNA: TGTGCCAGCAGTGACCCCGAGGTTAATGAGCAGTTCTTC. It is translated as CASSDPEVNEQFF.

This clonotype was picked up a small number of times. CDR3 amino acids: CASSVSGPNYGYTF. The DNA of the CDR3 is TGCGCCAGCAGTGTATCGGGACCCAACTATGGCTACACCTTC. This chain connects TRBV5-1 to TRBJ1-2, with a weak D call TRBD1 (5 bases). Trimming cost V 5 bases and J 2 bases, with 13 bases left between them. The CDR3 contains 14 residues. Looked up from germline, CDR1 is SGHRS and CDR2 is YFSETQ.

In the case of this clonotype: This may be a read error: a much more frequent sequence differs by one nucleotide. The chain joins TRBV7-3 to TRBJ2-7; tentatively, D is TRBD2 (5 bases). The CDR3 length is 13 residues. Germline V gene sequence: CDR1 SGHTA, CDR2 FQGTGA. Here the CDR3 DNA reads TGTGCCAGCAGCTTGCGGGTGGGAAACGAGCGGTACTTC. It encodes CASSLRVGNERYF.

This clonotype was observed many times. The chain is built from TRBV2 and TRBJ1-1; a possible D gene is TRBD1 (5 bases). The CDR3 is made up of 15 amino acids. V was trimmed by 7 bases and J by 2 bases, leaving 17 bases between them. Germline CDR1 reads SNHLY; CDR2 reads FYNNEI. CDR3 DNA sequence: TGTGCCAGCACCCAGCCAGGGACGGGAAACACTGAAGCTTTCTTT. This encodes CASTQPGTGNTEAFF. The variable domain in full, completed from reference TRBV2 and TRBJ1-1, reads EPEVTQTPSHQVTQMGQEVILRCVPISNHLYFYWYRQILGQKVEFLVSFYNNEISEKSEIFDDQFSVERPDGSNFTLKIRSTKLEDSAMYFCASTQPGTGNTEAFFGQGTRLTVV.

The J gene is TRBJ2-7, the V gene TRBV5-1; 7 bases are a match to TRBD2. This CDR3 spans 16 amino acids. V lost 2 bases to trimming and J lost 5 bases; unmatched junction nucleotides: 13. Germline V lookup: CDR1 SGHRS, CDR2 YFSETQ. CDR3 coding DNA: TGCGCCAGCAGCTTTCTATTGGGCGGGGGTTGGAACGAGCAGTACTTC. This translates into CASSFLLGGGWNEQYF.

This clonotype occurred a few times. The chain's CDR3 is CASSLGWGPYNEQFF. CDR3 sequence (DNA): TGCGCCAGCAGCTTGGGATGGGGACCTTACAATGAGCAGTTCTTC. The rearrangement uses TRBV5-1 and TRBJ2-1; tentatively, D is TRBD1 or TRBD2 (5 bases each). Germline CDR1 and CDR2: SGHRS and YFSETQ. CDR3 size: 15 residues. V was shortened by 0 bases and J by 4 bases, with 11 bases between the two germline ends.

The genes are TRBV11-2 and TRBJ2-7; TRBD2 aligns across 8 bases. This CDR3 has 17 residues. Trimming took 4 bases from V and 3 from J; bases not matched to a gene: 14. The germline V gene has CDR1 SGHAT and CDR2 FQNNGV. CDR3 in amino acids: CASSSTLGLREDYEQYF. The CDR3 coding sequence is TGTGCCAGCAGCTCGACCCTGGGGCTGCGGGAGGACTACGAGCAGTACTTC. Drawing the rest from reference TRBV11-2 and TRBJ2-7, the complete variable domain is EAGVAQSPRYKIIEKRQSVAFWCNPISGHATLYWYQQILGQGPKLLIQFQNNGVVDDSQLPKDRFSAERLKGVDSTLKIQPAKLEDSAVYLCASSSTLGLREDYEQYFGPGTRLTVT.

This clonotype was detected many times. The chain carries TRBV28 and TRBJ1-5; 10 positions agree with TRBD1. After removal of 8 bases from V and 9 bases from J, the junction contained 4 bases not matched to a gene. Germline CDR1 is MDHEN and CDR2 is SYDVKM. The CDR3 is 12 amino acids. CDR3 DNA sequence: TGTGCCAGCGACAGGGGGCTGGGGCCCCAGCATTTT. Amino acids: CASDRGLGPQHF.